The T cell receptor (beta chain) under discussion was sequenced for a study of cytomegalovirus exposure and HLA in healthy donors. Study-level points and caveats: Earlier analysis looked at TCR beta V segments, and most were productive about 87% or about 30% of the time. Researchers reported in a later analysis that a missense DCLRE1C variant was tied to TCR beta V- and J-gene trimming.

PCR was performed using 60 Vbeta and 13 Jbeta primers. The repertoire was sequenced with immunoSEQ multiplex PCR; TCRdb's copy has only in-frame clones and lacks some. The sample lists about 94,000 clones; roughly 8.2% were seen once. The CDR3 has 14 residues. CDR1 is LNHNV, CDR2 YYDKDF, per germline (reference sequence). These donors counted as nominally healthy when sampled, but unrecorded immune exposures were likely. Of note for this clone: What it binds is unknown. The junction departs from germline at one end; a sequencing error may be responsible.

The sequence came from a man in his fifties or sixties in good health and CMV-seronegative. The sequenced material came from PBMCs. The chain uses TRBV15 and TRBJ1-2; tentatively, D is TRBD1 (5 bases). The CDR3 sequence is CATSREPNGGGYPF. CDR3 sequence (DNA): TGTGCCACCAGCAGAGAACCCAACGGGGGAGGCTACCCCTTC. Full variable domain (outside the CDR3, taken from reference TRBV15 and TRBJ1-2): DAMVIQNPRYQVTQFGKPVTLSCSQTLNHNVMYWYQQKSSQAPKLLFHYYDKDFNNEADTPDNFQSRRPNTSFCFLDIRSPGLGDTAMYLCATSREPNGGGYPFGSGTRLTVV.